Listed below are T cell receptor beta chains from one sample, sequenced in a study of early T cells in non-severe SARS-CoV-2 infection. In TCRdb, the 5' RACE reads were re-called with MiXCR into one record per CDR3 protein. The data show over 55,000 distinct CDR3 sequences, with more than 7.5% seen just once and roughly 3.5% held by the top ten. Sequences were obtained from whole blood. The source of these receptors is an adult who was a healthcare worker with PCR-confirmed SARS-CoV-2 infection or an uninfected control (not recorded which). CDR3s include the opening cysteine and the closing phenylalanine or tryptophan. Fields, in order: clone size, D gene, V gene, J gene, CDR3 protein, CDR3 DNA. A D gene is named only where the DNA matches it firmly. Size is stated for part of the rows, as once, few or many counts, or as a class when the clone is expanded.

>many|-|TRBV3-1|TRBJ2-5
CASSQGTETQYF
TGTGCCAGCAGCCAAGGAACAGAGACCCAGTACTTC
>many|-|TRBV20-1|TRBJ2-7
CSARDSGVRRSYEQYF
TGCAGTGCTAGAGATTCGGGAGTTCGGAGGAGCTACGAGCAGTACTTC
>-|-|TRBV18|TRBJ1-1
CASSSGGLNTEAFF
TGTGCCAGCTCATCCGGGGGGTTGAACACTGAAGCTTTCTTT
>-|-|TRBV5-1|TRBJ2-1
CASSLRRQIYNEQFF
TGCGCCAGCAGCTTAAGGAGGCAGATCTACAATGAGCAGTTCTTC
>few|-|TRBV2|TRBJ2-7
CASSERVSEYF
TGTGCCAGCAGTGAAAGGGTGTCGGAGTACTTC
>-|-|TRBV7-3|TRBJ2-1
CASSPPGNNYNEQFF
TGTGCCAGCAGCCCCCCAGGGAATAACTACAATGAGCAGTTCTTC
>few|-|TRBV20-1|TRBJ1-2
CSARDQGREGGYTF
TGCAGTGCTAGAGATCAGGGCAGGGAAGGGGGCTACACCTTC
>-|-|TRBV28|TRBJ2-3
CASSLGTHTDTQYF
TGTGCCAGCAGTTTAGGGACTCACACAGATACGCAGTATTTT
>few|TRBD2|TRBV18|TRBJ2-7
CASSPRAGGPNEQYF
TGTGCCAGCTCACCAAGGGCGGGAGGGCCCAACGAGCAGTACTTC
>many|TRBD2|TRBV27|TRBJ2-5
CASSPGGQEETQYF
TGTGCCAGCAGCCCGGGGGGGCAGGAAGAGACCCAGTACTTC
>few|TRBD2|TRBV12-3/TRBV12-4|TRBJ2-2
CASRPWVTSGSPGELFF
TGTGCCAGCAGACCCTGGGTAACTAGCGGGAGCCCCGGGGAGCTGTTTTTT
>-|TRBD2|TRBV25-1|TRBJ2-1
CASSPLTSGSSYNEQFF
TGTGCCAGCAGTCCTCTGACTAGCGGGAGTTCCTACAATGAGCAGTTCTTC
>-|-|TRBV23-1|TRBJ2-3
CASSQSRTLDTQYF
TGCGCCAGCAGTCAATCGCGGACATTAGATACGCAGTATTTT
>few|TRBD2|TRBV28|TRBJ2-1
CASSLSPPRATGGNEQFF
TGTGCCAGCAGTTTATCCCCACCGCGGGCTACCGGGGGGAATGAGCAGTTCTTC
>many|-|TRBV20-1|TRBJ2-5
CSASQGIQETQYF
TGCAGTGCTAGCCAGGGGATACAAGAGACCCAGTACTTC
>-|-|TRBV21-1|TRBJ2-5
CASSKDFGGNPGRETQYF
TGTGCCAGCAGCAAAGATTTTGGGGGTAACCCTGGGCGAGAGACCCAGTACTTC
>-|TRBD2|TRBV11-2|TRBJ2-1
CASGPGAGGPLEQFF
TGTGCCAGCGGACCAGGGGCGGGAGGGCCCTTAGAGCAGTTCTTC
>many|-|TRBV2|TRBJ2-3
CASNTVGADTQYF
TGTGCCAGCAACACAGTAGGGGCAGATACGCAGTATTTT
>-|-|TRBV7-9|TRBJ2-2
CASSLEVSTGELFF
TGTGCCAGCAGCTTAGAGGTCTCCACCGGGGAGCTGTTTTTT
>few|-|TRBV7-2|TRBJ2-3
CASSLPRGDTQYF
TGTGCCAGCAGCCTTCCCAGAGGAGATACGCAGTATTTT
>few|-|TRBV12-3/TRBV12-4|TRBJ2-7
CASSLRDGPYEQYF
TGTGCCAGCAGTCTCCGGGACGGACCCTACGAGCAGTACTTC
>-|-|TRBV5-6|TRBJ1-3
CASSGGGGENTIYF
TGTGCCAGCAGCGGAGGAGGCGGCGAAAACACCATATATTTT
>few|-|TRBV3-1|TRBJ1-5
CASSQGGGPYSNQPQHF
TGTGCCAGCAGCCAAGGGGGGGGTCCCTATAGCAATCAGCCCCAGCATTTT
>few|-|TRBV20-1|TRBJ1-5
CSASRLYSNQPQHF
TGCAGTGCTAGTCGGCTTTATAGCAATCAGCCCCAGCATTTT
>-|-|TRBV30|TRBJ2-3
CAWTTGRDTDTQYF
TGTGCCTGGACGACGGGCAGGGACACAGATACGCAGTATTTT
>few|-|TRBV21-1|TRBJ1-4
CASSRGMNEKLFF
TGTGCCAGCAGCAGGGGGATGAATGAAAAACTGTTTTTT
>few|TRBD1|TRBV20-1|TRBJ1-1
CSARDPGQGVTEAFF
TGCAGTGCTAGAGACCCAGGACAGGGGGTCACTGAAGCTTTCTTT
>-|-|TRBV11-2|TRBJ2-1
CASSLNSQFSYNEQFF
TGTGCCAGCAGCTTGAACAGCCAATTCTCCTACAATGAGCAGTTCTTC
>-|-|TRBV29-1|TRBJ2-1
CSVELGRGGSYNEQFF
TGCAGCGTTGAGCTCGGCAGGGGGGGGTCCTACAATGAGCAGTTCTTC
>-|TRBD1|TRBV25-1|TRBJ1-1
CASSLTGGPEAFF
TGTGCCAGCAGCCTGACAGGGGGCCCTGAAGCTTTCTTT
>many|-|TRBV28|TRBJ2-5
CASSLIWTSRVGETQYF
TGTGCCAGCAGTTTGATCTGGACATCTCGGGTCGGAGAGACCCAGTACTTC
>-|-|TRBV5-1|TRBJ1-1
CASSLSRQTHTEAFF
TGCGCCAGCAGCTTGAGCCGGCAGACCCACACTGAAGCTTTCTTT
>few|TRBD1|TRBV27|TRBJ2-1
CASSPSPGTAYNEQFF
TGTGCCAGCAGTCCGTCGCCCGGGACAGCCTACAATGAGCAGTTCTTC
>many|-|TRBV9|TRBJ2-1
CASSVGVGARNEQFF
TGTGCCAGCAGCGTAGGCGTGGGGGCAAGAAATGAGCAGTTCTTC
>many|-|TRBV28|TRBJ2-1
CASSRTVGSYNEQFF
TGTGCCAGCAGCCGCACCGTTGGGTCCTACAATGAGCAGTTCTTC
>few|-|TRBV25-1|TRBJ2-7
CASSVGTEQYF
TGTGCCAGCAGTGTCGGGACTGAGCAGTACTTC
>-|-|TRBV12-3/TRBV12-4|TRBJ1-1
CASSFFPDEAFF
TGTGCCAGCAGTTTCTTCCCGGATGAAGCTTTCTTT
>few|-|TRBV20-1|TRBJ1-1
CSADNYFMNTEAFF
TGCAGTGCCGATAACTACTTCATGAACACTGAAGCTTTCTTT
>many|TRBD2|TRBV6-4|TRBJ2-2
CASSSGSTGELFF
TGTGCCAGCAGTAGCGGGAGCACCGGGGAGCTGTTTTTT
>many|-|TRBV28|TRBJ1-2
CASSLGNYGYTF
TGTGCCAGCAGTTTAGGAAACTATGGCTACACCTTC
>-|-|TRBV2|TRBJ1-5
CASSEAARDQPQHF
TGTGCCAGCAGTGAAGCGGCCAGGGATCAGCCCCAGCATTTT
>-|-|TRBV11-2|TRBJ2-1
CASSFQGGYNEQFF
TGTGCCAGCAGCTTCCAGGGGGGTTACAATGAGCAGTTCTTC
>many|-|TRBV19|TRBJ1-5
CAIGGRGLSGNQPQHF
TGTGCCATCGGAGGGCGGGGGCTGAGTGGCAATCAGCCCCAGCATTTT
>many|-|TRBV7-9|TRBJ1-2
CASSLISDGYTF
TGTGCCAGCAGCTTAATCTCAGATGGCTACACCTTC
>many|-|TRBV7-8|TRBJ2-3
CASSLATDTQYF
TGTGCCAGCAGCTTAGCTACAGATACGCAGTATTTT
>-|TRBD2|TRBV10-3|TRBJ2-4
CAISGAGGSKNIQYF
TGTGCCATCAGTGGAGCGGGAGGGTCAAAAAACATTCAGTACTTC
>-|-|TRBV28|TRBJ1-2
CASSFLDYGYTF
TGTGCCAGCAGTTTCTTGGACTATGGCTACACCTTC
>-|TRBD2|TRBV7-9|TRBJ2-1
CATGLAGGSEQFF
TGTGCCACGGGACTAGCGGGAGGTAGTGAGCAGTTCTTC